These 9 T cell receptor beta chains originate from one sample sequenced in a study of blood T cell repertoires in COVID-19. Method: immunoSEQ multiplex PCR; TCRdb's copy keeps in-frame clones and lacks some. The profile shows 80,000 to 95,000 clones, just over 85% of them singletons. Sequenced sample: peripheral blood. The receptors were gathered from a man aged 50 to 59 with active or convalescent COVID-19.

The J gene is TRBJ1-5, the V gene TRBV6-6; TRBD1 might be the D (5 bases). Trimming shortened V by 4 bases and J by 6 bases, and 13 bases separated the two germline ends. The CDR3 totals 14 residues. Germline V gene data show CDR1 as MNHNY and CDR2 as SVGAGI (reference sequence). CDR3 sequence reads: CASSFNGGGQPQHF. The CDR3 nucleotides read TGTGCCAGCAGTTTTAACGGGGGAGGTCAGCCCCAGCATTTT.

The chain combines TRBV7-2 with TRBJ2-1; TRBD2 aligns across 9 bases. The CDR3 is made up of 17 amino acids. Trimming at V came to 4 bases and at J to 1 base, leaving 8 bases not matched to a gene. Germline CDR1 is SGHTA and CDR2 is FQGNSA. The CDR3 DNA follows: TGTGCCAGCAGCTCACAGAGCGGGGGGAGGTCCTACAATGAGCAGTTCTTC. It yields the protein CASSSQSGGRSYNEQFF.

The chain joins TRBV28 to TRBJ2-7, with 12 bases lining up with TRBD2. The J segment lost 4 bases and the V segment lost 5 bases, leaving 6 bases of the junction unmatched. The CDR3 has 15 residues. CDR1 MDHEN and CDR2 SYDVKM come from the germline V gene. CDR3 DNA sequence: TGTGCCAGCAGTCCATCACTAGCGGGAGGTTACGAGCAGTACTTC. Protein: CASSPSLAGGYEQYF.

This chain uses TRBV5-1 with TRBJ2-5; 11 positions match TRBD2. The germline V gene has CDR1 SGHRS and CDR2 YFSETQ. The J segment lost 5 bases and the V segment lost 0 bases, leaving 9 bases of the junction unmatched. The length of the CDR3 is 17 residues. Written as DNA, the CDR3 is TGCGCCAGCAGCTTGGATAGCGGGGGGGCGTTTTTTGAGACCCAGTACTTC. Its translation: CASSLDSGGAFFETQYF. Full variable domain (outside the CDR3, taken from reference TRBV5-1 and TRBJ2-5): KAGVTQTPRYLIKTRGQQVTLSCSPISGHRSVSWYQQTPGQGLQFLFEYFSETQRNKGNFPGRFSGRQFSNSRSEMNVSTLELGDSALYLCASSLDSGGAFFETQYFGPGTRLLVL.

This rearrangement joins TRBV5-1 to TRBJ2-5, with 7 bases identical to TRBD2. The length of the CDR3 is 15 residues. V lost 3 bases, J lost 4 bases, and 9 bases stayed unmatched. The germline V gene encodes CDR1 SGHRS and CDR2 YFSETQ. In nucleotides, the CDR3 is TGCGCCAGCAGCTCGCTACTGGGCGGGGGAGAGACCCAGTACTTC. Protein product: CASSSLLGGGETQYF. Full variable domain (missing parts from reference TRBV5-1 and TRBJ2-5): KAGVTQTPRYLIKTRGQQVTLSCSPISGHRSVSWYQQTPGQGLQFLFEYFSETQRNKGNFPGRFSGRQFSNSRSEMNVSTLELGDSALYLCASSSLLGGGETQYFGPGTRLLVL.

This clone appeared once. J is TRBJ1-2 and V is TRBV2; 7 positions agree with TRBD1. The CDR3 is made up of 14 amino acids. V dropped 4 bases and J dropped 8; count of bases not matched to a gene: 10. CDR1 is SNHLY, CDR2 FYNNEI, per germline. DNA for the CDR3: TGTGCCAGCAGTGGGGGACAGAACACGAGGGGCTACACCTTC. It specifies CASSGGQNTRGYTF.

This chain links TRBV4-1 with TRBJ1-6, with D unresolved. The CDR3 loop spans 19 amino acids. Trimming stripped 0 bases from V and 0 bases from J, with 15 bases between. CDR1 MGHRA and CDR2 YSYEKL come from the germline V gene. The CDR3 coding sequence is TGCGCCAGCAGCCAAGACCCCATCGCGGGCAGCTCCTATAATTCACCCCTCCACTTT. Translation gives CASSQDPIAGSSYNSPLHF.

The V gene is TRBV5-5, the J gene TRBJ2-7; 8 bases line up with TRBD2. The CDR3 length is 15 residues. Germline assignment: CDR1 SGHKS and CDR2 YYEKEE (reference sequence). The V segment lost 3 bases and the J segment 6 bases; nucleotides outside the gene matches: 11. The CDR3: CASSYHSGTPSEQYF. CDR3 nucleotide sequence: TGTGCCAGCAGCTATCATAGCGGGACTCCCAGCGAGCAGTACTTC.

The chain uses TRBV29-1 and TRBJ1-1; 9 bases map to TRBD1. Trimming removed 7 bases from V and 7 bases from J; junction bases left unmatched: 13. The CDR3 is 14 residues long. Looked up from germline, CDR1 is SQVTM and CDR2 is ANQGSEA. The CDR3 DNA is TGCAGCGGACGGAGTACCACAGGGGGCAGTGAAGCTTTCTTT. Translated: CSGRSTTGGSEAFF.